The clone carrying this TCR beta chain was seen many times. What it recognizes is unknown. The data belong to a study of early T cells in non-severe SARS-CoV-2 infection. Study details: Sequencing input comprised bulk RNA from unsorted whole blood; chain pairing was not available.

Individual cDNA molecules received unique molecular identifiers. A single record per CDR3 protein comes from TCRdb applying MiXCR to the 5' RACE reads. The data show some 39,000 distinct CDR3 sequences, 3% to 4% seen once. The V gene lost 5 bases and the J gene lost 6 bases, with 19 bases spanning the gap. Germline loops: CDR1 GTSNPN, CDR2 SVGIG (reference sequence). This CDR3 comprises 15 residues. The study, taken as a whole, reports: VDJdb matches were skewed toward anti-spike CD8 T cell responses.

The sequence was collected from an adult who was a healthcare worker with PCR-confirmed SARS-CoV-2 infection or an uninfected control (not recorded which). The gene calls are TRBV30 and TRBJ2-2; maybe TRBD1 (6 bases). The sequenced sample consisted of whole blood. The CDR3 here is CAWAGMGTSPGELFF. CDR3 nucleotide sequence: TGTGCCTGGGCAGGAATGGGGACAAGCCCCGGGGAGCTGTTTTTT.